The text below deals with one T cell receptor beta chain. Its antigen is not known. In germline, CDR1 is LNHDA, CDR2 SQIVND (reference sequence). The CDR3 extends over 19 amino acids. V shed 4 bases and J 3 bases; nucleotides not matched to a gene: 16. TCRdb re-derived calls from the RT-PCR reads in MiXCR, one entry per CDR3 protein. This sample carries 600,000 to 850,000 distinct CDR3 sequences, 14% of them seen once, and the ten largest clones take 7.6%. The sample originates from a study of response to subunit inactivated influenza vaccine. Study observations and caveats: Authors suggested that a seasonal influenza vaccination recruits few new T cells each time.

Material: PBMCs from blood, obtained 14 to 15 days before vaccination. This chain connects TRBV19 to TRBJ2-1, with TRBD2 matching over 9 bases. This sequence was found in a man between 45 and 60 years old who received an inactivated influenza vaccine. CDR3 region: CASSRGGPRTSAFYNEQFF. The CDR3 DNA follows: TGTGCCAGTAGTAGGGGCGGACCGCGGACTAGCGCATTCTACAATGAGCAGTTCTTC.